This TCR beta chain was sequenced during a study of a mutant IDH1 vaccine in newly diagnosed glioma. Germline values: CDR1 MNHNS, CDR2 SASEGT. The V segment lost 11 bases and the J segment 4 bases; nucleotides outside the gene matches: 5. CDR3 length: 12 amino acids. Data came from immunoSEQ multiplex PCR; TCRdb stores just in-frame clones and leaves some out. The sample has fewer than 55,000 clones, almost 65% seen once. This clone has a handful of counts. Its antigen is unknown. Documented time point: week 47, end of study. Vaccination comprised doses that each held 300 ug of mutant IDH1 20-mer peptide, plus topical imiquimod.

This TCR was recovered from a man aged 35 to 55 with glioma. Some clones in this sample may be carry-over from other donors' samples. The chain combines TRBV6-1 with TRBJ1-2; 9 bases fit TRBD1. The sequenced sample was peripheral blood mononuclear cells (PBMCs), obtained from a glioma patient whose treatment included an IDH1 peptide vaccine. The CDR3 nucleotides are TGTGCCGGCAAACAGGGGGCCTATGGCTACACCTTC. It is translated as CAGKQGAYGYTF.